This TCR beta chain was recovered during a study of cytomegalovirus exposure and HLA in healthy donors (dated by TCRdb to about 2017). Background on the whole study: According to a later analysis, the approximately 120 validation repertoires were produced on the same platform as the 600 to 850 repertoires of the first cohort. To predict cytomegalovirus infection status, the study brought together high-throughput TCR immunosequencing, statistical association of individual TCRs with disease status, and machine learning. A separate validation cohort of roughly 130 different subjects was used in addition to the roughly 620-subject first cohort. The study aimed to test whether signatures of past pathogen exposure could be identified by cataloging public T cell receptors. The paper's findings and limits, for the study overall: The study listed approximately 150 TCR beta chains as associated with cytomegalovirus. Across donors, most TCR sequences were observed very rarely, whereas some public TCRs were present in many individuals. The classifier was reported to diagnose cytomegalovirus status with high specificity and sensitivity in both the original cohort and the validation cohort. In vitro tests confirmed that a few of the cytomegalovirus-associated TCR beta chains recognize cytomegalovirus antigens. The authors suggested that the approach could potentially be extended to other disease states and immunological phenotypes. A later analysis lacked HLA typing for the validation cohort, so it scored co-occurrence in that cohort across all 120 or so repertoires. In a later analysis, TCRs clustered in the first cohort were found to also tend to co-occur in the 120 validation repertoires, with 94% of cluster scores above 0.

The library came from the immunoSEQ multiplex PCR assay. As for the authors' bioinformatics: A statistical classification framework was built to diagnose cytomegalovirus status from the catalog of TCR beta chain sequences. What TCRdb holds here is the immuneACCESS table cut down to in-frame rearrangements. Part of the clones is not present; checked against another copy, under half of the missing clones reflect an unresolved V gene, and the others are unexplained. V and J calls and clone size follow that table, whereas D and trimming were derived from the DNA. The sample profile shows some 200,000 clones; roughly 86% of them were found once. The ten largest clones capture less than 9.5% of the sample. Relative to germline, V is 0 bases shorter and J is 4 bases shorter, with 16 bases between their ends. The CDR3, cysteine through phenylalanine, is 17 amino acids long. Only the CDR3 part of the read is kept: 51 bases, read in frame from the first base. The germline V gene provides CDR1 LGHNT and CDR2 FRNRAP.

As concerns this clone: It has no known antigen specificity. No base-level quality is on record; no much larger clone is a single base apart.

The donors belonged to the validation cohort of under 150 subjects, which was separate from the roughly 700-subject first cohort. The sequence came from a man aged 30 to 45 in good health and CMV-seropositive. The sequence joins TRBV12-5 to TRBJ1-5; possibly the D gene is TRBD1, per 5 matching bases. Sequencing was carried out using PBMCs. This receptor has the CDR3 CASGLVRLGGYNQPQHF. The bases read TGTGCTAGTGGTTTGGTAAGACTGGGGGGATATAATCAGCCCCAGCATTTT.